The sequence of this T cell receptor (beta chain) was determined in a study of spatial heterogeneity in lung cancer. This clonotype was observed at least ten times. The antigen is not known. A single record per CDR3 protein comes from TCRdb applying MiXCR to the 5' RACE reads. The table records some 4,700 distinct CDR3 sequences, under 5% of them present only once. Findings and limits, study-wide: Higher tumor mutation counts went along with higher counts of expanded intratumoral alpha and beta TCRs.

This sample's time point: sample taken at primary tumor resection. The CDR3 consists of 16 residues. Deletions cut 4 bases from V and 0 bases from J, with 10 bases between. The V gene's germline CDR1 is MNHEY and CDR2 SVGAGI. This clonotype was sampled from a female donor with early-stage non-small cell lung cancer. Sequences were derived from lung tumor tissue, sampled at surgery. This rearrangement joins TRBV6-5 to TRBJ2-6; no clear D gene. The CDR3 is CASSSLLSSGANVLTF. The CDR3 region has the DNA TGTGCCAGCAGTTCCCTCCTAAGCTCTGGGGCCAACGTCCTGACTTTC.